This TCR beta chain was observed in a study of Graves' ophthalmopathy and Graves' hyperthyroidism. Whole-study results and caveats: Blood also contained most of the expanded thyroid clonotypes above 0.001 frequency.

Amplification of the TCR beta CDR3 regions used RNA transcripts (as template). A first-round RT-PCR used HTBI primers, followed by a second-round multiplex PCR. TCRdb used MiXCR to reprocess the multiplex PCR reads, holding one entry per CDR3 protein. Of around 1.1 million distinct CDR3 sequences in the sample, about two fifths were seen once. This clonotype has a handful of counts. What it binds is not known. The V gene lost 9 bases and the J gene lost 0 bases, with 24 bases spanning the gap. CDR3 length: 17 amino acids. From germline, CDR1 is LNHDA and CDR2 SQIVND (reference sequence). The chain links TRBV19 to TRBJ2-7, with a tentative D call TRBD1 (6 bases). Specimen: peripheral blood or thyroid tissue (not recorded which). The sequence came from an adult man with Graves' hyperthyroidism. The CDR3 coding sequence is TGTGCCAGGAACAGGGACATTAAGACGATCAGCTCCTACGAGCAGTACTTC. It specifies CARNRDIKTISSYEQYF.